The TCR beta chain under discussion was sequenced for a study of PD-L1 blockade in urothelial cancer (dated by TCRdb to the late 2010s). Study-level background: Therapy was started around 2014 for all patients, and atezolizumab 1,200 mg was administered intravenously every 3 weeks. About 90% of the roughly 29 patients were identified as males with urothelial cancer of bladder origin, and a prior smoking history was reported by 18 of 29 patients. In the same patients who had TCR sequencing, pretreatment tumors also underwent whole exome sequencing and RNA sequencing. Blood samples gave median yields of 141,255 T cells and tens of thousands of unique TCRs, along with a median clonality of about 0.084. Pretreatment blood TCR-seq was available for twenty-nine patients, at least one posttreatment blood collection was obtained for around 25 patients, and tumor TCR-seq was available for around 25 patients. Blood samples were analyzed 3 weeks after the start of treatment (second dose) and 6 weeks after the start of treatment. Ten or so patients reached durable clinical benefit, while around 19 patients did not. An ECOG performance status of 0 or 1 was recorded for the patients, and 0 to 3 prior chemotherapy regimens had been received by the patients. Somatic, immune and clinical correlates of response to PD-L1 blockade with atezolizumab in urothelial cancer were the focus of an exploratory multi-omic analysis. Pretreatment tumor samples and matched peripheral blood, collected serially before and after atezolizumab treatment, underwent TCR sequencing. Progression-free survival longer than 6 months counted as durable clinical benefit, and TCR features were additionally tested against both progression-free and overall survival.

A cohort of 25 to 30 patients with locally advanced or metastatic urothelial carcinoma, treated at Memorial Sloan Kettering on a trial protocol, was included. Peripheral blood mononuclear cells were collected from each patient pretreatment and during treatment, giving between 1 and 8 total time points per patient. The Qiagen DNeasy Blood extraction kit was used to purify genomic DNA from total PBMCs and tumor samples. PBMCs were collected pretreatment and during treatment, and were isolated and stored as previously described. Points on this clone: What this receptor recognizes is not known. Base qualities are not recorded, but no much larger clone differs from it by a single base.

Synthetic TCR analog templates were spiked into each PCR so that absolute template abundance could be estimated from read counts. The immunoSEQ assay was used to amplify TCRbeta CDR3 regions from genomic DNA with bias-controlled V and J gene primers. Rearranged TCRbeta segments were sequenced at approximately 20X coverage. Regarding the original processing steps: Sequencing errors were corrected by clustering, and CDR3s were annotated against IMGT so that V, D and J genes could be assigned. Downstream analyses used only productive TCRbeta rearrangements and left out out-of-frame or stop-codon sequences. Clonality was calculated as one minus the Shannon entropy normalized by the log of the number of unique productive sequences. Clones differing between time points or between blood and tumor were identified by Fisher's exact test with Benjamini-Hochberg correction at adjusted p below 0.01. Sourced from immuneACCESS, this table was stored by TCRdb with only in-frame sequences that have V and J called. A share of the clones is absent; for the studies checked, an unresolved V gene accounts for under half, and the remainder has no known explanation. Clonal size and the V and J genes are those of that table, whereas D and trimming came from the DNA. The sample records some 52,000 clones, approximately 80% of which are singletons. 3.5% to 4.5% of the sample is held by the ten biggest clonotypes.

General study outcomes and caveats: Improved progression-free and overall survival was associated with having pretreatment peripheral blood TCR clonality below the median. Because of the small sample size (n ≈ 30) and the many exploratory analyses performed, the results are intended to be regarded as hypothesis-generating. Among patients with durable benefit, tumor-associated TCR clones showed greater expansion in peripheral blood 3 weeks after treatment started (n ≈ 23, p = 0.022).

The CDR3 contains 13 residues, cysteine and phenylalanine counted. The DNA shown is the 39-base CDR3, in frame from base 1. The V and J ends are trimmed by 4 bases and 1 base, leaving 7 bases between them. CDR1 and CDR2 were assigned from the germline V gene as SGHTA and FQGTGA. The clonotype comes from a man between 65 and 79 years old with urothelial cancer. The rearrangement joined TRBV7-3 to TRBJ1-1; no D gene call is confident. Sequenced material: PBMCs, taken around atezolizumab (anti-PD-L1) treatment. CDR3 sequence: CASSSQKNTEAFF. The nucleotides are TGTGCCAGCAGCTCCCAAAAGAACACTGAAGCTTTCTTT.